This paragraph reports one T cell receptor beta chain. TCRdb keeps only in-frame clones here, not all; method: immunoSEQ multiplex PCR. The repertoire includes 160,000 or so clones, less than 90% of them detected once, and 1.5% to 2% sits in the top ten. The data stem from a study of T cell responses to AZD1222 COVID-19 vaccine. V shed 0 bases and J 1 base; nucleotides not matched to a gene: 9. Per the germline V gene, CDR1 is LNHNV and CDR2 is YYDKDF (reference sequence). This CDR3 region has 18 residues. The specimen comprised peripheral blood, sampled on day 0 of AZD1222 vaccination. The chain recombines TRBV15 with TRBJ1-3; 7 bases agree with TRBD1. The source is an adult in good health. The CDR3 loop is CATSRDLRQGLSGNTIYF. CDR3 bases: TGTGCCACCAGCAGAGACCTCCGACAGGGCCTATCTGGAAACACCATATATTTT.